This T cell receptor (beta chain) was observed in a study of blood T cell repertoires in COVID-19. As for the study in general: T cells, B-cell-depleted T cells, or PBMCs provided the cDNA or gDNA that served as material.

In the study's own analysis: For nucleated cells, counts were estimated from reference gene primer amplification. TCRdb's copy holds only in-frame clones and misses some; the assay was immunoSEQ multiplex PCR. Clonal size and the V and J genes are those of that table, whereas D and trimming came from the DNA. The sample contains under 150,000 clones, approximately 85% of which appear only once. Germline loops: CDR1 MNHEY, CDR2 SVGAGI. CDR3 length: 15 residues. Unmatched junction bases numbered 4, after V lost 4 bases and J lost 1 base. Material for sequencing was peripheral blood. The receptor was isolated from a man aged 40-49 years with acute or convalescent COVID-19. This rearrangement joins TRBV6-5 to TRBJ1-2, with 9 bases lining up with TRBD1. Here the CDR3 reads CASSSRTGDNYGYTF. CDR3 in DNA: TGTGCCAGCAGTTCCAGGACAGGGGATAACTATGGCTACACCTTC.